This is a list of T cell receptor beta chains from one sample in a study of T cells in Graves' hyperthyroidism and ophthalmopathy. TCRdb re-called the multiplex PCR reads with MiXCR, one entry per CDR3 protein. The data hold under 600,000 distinct CDR3 sequences, with roughly 16% observed a single time. Sequencing used blood. All receptors derive from a middle-aged woman with Graves' ophthalmopathy. CDR3s include the opening cysteine and the closing phenylalanine or tryptophan. D genes are given only for firm matches. Clone size is shown for a subset of rows, as once, few, many or a class of expanded clone.

NA	TRBJ2-1	TRBV5-1	TRBD2	CASSLVKAGASYNEQFF	TGCGCCAGCAGCTTGGTTAAAGCGGGAGCCTCCTACAATGAGCAGTTCTTC
NA	TRBJ1-5	TRBV19	NA	CASSIGGKSNQPQHF	TGTGCCAGTAGTATCGGAGGGAAGAGCAATCAGCCCCAGCATTTT
NA	TRBJ1-3	TRBV2	NA	CASSEGPGPLGNTIYF	TGTGCCAGCAGTGAAGGTCCCGGGCCTTTAGGAAACACCATATATTTT
many	TRBJ1-2	TRBV11-2	NA	CASSHPGRGYTF	TGTGCCAGCAGCCACCCAGGTCGTGGCTACACCTTC
many	TRBJ1-5	TRBV2	NA	CASSELGVANQPQHF	TGTGCCAGCAGTGAACTGGGGGTAGCAAATCAGCCCCAGCATTTT
many	TRBJ1-5	TRBV6-1	NA	CASSEQGGNNQPQHF	TGTGCCAGCAGTGAACAAGGAGGGAACAATCAGCCCCAGCATTTT
many	TRBJ1-1	TRBV6-1	NA	CASSERKGTEAFF	TGTGCCAGCAGTGAAAGGAAGGGGACTGAAGCTTTCTTT
NA	TRBJ1-1	TRBV2	TRBD1	CASTGGQGGLAAAFF	TGTGCCAGCACTGGGGGACAGGGGGGTTTAGCTGCAGCTTTCTTT
NA	TRBJ2-3	TRBV6-4	NA	CASSEQGLSPDTQYF	TGTGCCAGCAGTGAACAGGGACTATCGCCAGATACGCAGTATTTT
many	TRBJ1-2	TRBV28	NA	CASSPNVGGYTF	TGTGCCAGCAGTCCAAATGTGGGTGGCTACACCTTC
many	TRBJ1-1	TRBV10-3	TRBD1	CAISELGQGTTEAFF	TGTGCCATCAGTGAGTTGGGACAGGGGACAACTGAAGCTTTCTTT
many	TRBJ2-1	TRBV20-1	TRBD2	CSLRGPSGSNEQFF	TGCAGCCTACGAGGCCCTAGCGGGAGCAATGAGCAGTTCTTC
few	TRBJ2-7	TRBV28	NA	CASSTTLPREQYF	TGTGCCAGCAGCACTACCCTCCCCCGCGAGCAGTACTTC
many	TRBJ2-3	TRBV30	NA	CAWSVGGVRDTQYF	TGTGCCTGGAGTGTGGGCGGGGTTCGGGATACGCAGTATTTT
NA	TRBJ1-5	TRBV30	TRBD1	CAWSIDRDQPQHF	TGTGCCTGGAGTATAGACAGGGACCAGCCCCAGCATTTT
NA	TRBJ1-6	TRBV2	NA	CVSSSRALPGGSPLHF	TGTGTCAGCAGTTCCCGGGCCCTACCGGGGGGTTCACCCCTCCACTTT
many	TRBJ2-1	TRBV20-1	TRBD2	CSALTSGRVDEQFF	TGCAGTGCCCTTACTAGCGGGAGGGTCGATGAGCAGTTCTTC
once	TRBJ2-3	TRBV24-1	TRBD2	CATSETSDTDTQYF	TGTGCCACCAGTGAGACTAGCGACACAGATACGCAGTATTTT
many	TRBJ1-2	TRBV10-3	TRBD1	CAISGQGNGYTF	TGTGCCATCAGTGGACAGGGGAATGGCTACACCTTC
NA	TRBJ2-7	TRBV20-1	TRBD1	CSADRAGGSYEQYF	TGCAGTGCTGATCGGGCAGGGGGCTCCTACGAGCAGTACTTC
NA	TRBJ2-3	TRBV6-5	TRBD2	CASSYWASGRDADTQYF	TGTGCCAGCAGTTACTGGGCTAGCGGGAGGGACGCAGATACGCAGTATTTT
NA	TRBJ2-4	TRBV10-3	NA	CASGGGNIQYF	TGTGCCTCCGGGGGCGGGAACATTCAGTACTTC
NA	TRBJ2-2	TRBV7-9	NA	CASSITVGFTGELFF	TGTGCCAGCAGCATTACCGTAGGGTTCACCGGGGAGCTGTTTTTT
many	TRBJ2-2	TRBV5-5	TRBD2	CASSFRGGGTPNTGELFF	TGTGCCAGCAGCTTCCGTGGGGGGGGAACCCCGAACACCGGGGAGCTGTTTTTT
NA	TRBJ1-3	TRBV5-1	TRBD1	CASSLGTGTTTGNTIYF	TGCGCCAGCAGCTTGGGGACAGGAACCACCACTGGAAACACCATATATTTT
NA	TRBJ2-3	TRBV12-3/TRBV12-4	TRBD1	CASSFRDRDTDTQYF	TGTGCCAGCAGTTTCCGGGACAGGGACACAGATACGCAGTATTTT
few	TRBJ1-4	TRBV12-3/TRBV12-4	NA	CASKRQENEKLFF	TGTGCCAGCAAAAGACAGGAGAATGAAAAACTGTTTTTT
NA	TRBJ2-7	TRBV20-1	NA	CSAEKQGEGTYEQYF	TGCAGTGCGGAGAAACAGGGAGAGGGGACCTACGAGCAGTACTTC
many	TRBJ2-1	TRBV2	TRBD2	CASTRTLEAGGRYNEQFF	TGTGCCAGCACCCGAACCCTAGAGGCGGGAGGGAGGTACAATGAGCAGTTCTTC
NA	TRBJ2-5	TRBV10-1	NA	CASSESRQLSQETQYF	TGCGCCAGCAGTGAGTCGAGACAGTTGTCCCAAGAGACCCAGTACTTC
NA	TRBJ2-3	TRBV7-9	NA	CASSPPAEDTQYF	TGTGCCAGCAGCCCCCCGGCGGAGGACACGCAGTATTTT
many	TRBJ2-3	TRBV20-1	NA	CSATSGNTDTQYF	TGCAGTGCTACGTCAGGGAACACAGATACGCAGTATTTT
few	TRBJ2-6	TRBV28	NA	CASRNSGANVLTF	TGTGCCAGCAGGAATTCTGGGGCCAACGTCCTGACTTTC
many	TRBJ2-7	TRBV7-8	NA	CASSRGINPLSYEQYF	TGTGCCAGCAGCCGCGGGATCAACCCCCTCTCCTACGAGCAGTACTTC
NA	TRBJ1-2	TRBV20-1	NA	CSVYREGYTF	TGCAGTGTTTACAGGGAAGGCTACACCTTC
few	TRBJ2-1	TRBV27	TRBD2	CASSQKRASGMGDEQFF	TGTGCCAGCAGTCAGAAGAGGGCTAGCGGGATGGGGGATGAGCAGTTCTTC
many	TRBJ1-2	TRBV5-1	NA	CASSKGPADGYTF	TGCGCCAGCAGCAAGGGACCTGCGGATGGCTACACCTTC
many	TRBJ1-2	TRBV20-1	TRBD1	CSAEGQGERGYTF	TGCAGTGCTGAAGGACAGGGTGAACGGGGCTACACCTTC
NA	TRBJ2-1	TRBV11-2	TRBD2	CASSLDQAGVVFF	TGTGCCAGCAGCTTAGATCAGGCGGGAGTGGTCTTCTTC
few	TRBJ1-4	TRBV20-1	TRBD1	CSARDLGTGREKLFF	TGCAGTGCTAGAGATCTAGGGACAGGAAGAGAAAAACTGTTTTTT